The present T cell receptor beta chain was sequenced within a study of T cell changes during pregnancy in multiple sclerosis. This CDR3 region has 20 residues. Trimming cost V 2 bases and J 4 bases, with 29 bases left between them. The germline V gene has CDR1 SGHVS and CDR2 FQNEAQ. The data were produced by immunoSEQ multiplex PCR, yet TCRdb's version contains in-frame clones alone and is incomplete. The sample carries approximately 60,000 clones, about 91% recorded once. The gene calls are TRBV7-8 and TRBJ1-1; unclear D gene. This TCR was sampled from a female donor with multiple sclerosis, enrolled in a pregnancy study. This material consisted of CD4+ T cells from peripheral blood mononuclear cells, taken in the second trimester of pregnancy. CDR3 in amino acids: CASSLSGFPPRTLSLTEAFF. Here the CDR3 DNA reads TGTGCCAGCAGCTTATCAGGTTTTCCCCCGCGTACCCTGTCTCTCACTGAAGCTTTCTTT.